The 3 T cell receptor beta chains presented below share a single source sample, sequenced in a study of T cells after yellow fever vaccination. Via MiXCR, TCRdb re-called the 5' RACE reads, giving one row per CDR3 protein. The data show about 170,000 distinct CDR3 sequences, 9.5% to 11% seen once. Material: CD8+ T cells sorted from PBMCs, obtained 15 days after the yellow fever booster vaccination. The receptors shown here come from a man younger than 35 who received the YFV17D yellow fever vaccine.

This chain links TRBV4-1 with TRBJ1-5, with a tentative D call TRBD1 (5 bases). CDR1 and CDR2 (germline): MGHRA, YSYEKL. The CDR3 loop spans 14 amino acids. The germline V and J ends were trimmed by 4 bases and 7 bases, with 14 bases remaining between them. CDR3 residues: CASSPYLGAQPQHF. The CDR3 DNA follows: TGCGCCAGCAGCCCATACCTAGGGGCCCAGCCCCAGCATTTT.

The sample holds many counts of this clonotype. The CDR3 bases are TGTGCCTGGAGGGGCTGGGACGTCTCCAACTATGGCTACACCTTC. Translation: CAWRGWDVSNYGYTF. This rearrangement joins TRBV30 to TRBJ1-2, with D maybe TRBD1 (5 bases). Germline lookup yields CDR1 GTSNPN and CDR2 SVGIG (reference sequence). The ends were cut back, 3 bases at V and 2 bases at J, with 16 bases in the middle. The CDR3 has 15 amino acids. Full variable domain (remainder filled in from reference TRBV30 and TRBJ1-2): SQTIHQWPATLVQPVGSPLSLECTVEGTSNPNLYWYRQAAGRGLQLLFYSVGIGQISSEVPQNLSASRPQDRQFILSSKKLLLSDSGFYLCAWRGWDVSNYGYTFGSGTRLTVV.

The chain has TRBV14 and TRBJ2-7; no clear D. This CDR3 is 13 amino acids long. Germline lookup yields CDR1 SGHDN and CDR2 FVKESK. Trimming pared 3 bases from V and 3 bases from J, leaving 9 bases between. The CDR3 nucleotides read TGTGCCAGCAGCCATATCGGTTACTACGAGCAGTACTTC. As protein: CASSHIGYYEQYF. Full variable domain (outside the CDR3, taken from reference TRBV14 and TRBJ2-7): EAGVTQFPSHSVIEKGQTVTLRCDPISGHDNLYWYRRVMGKEIKFLLHFVKESKQDESGMPNNRFLAERTGGTYSTLKVQPAELEDSGVYFCASSHIGYYEQYFGPGTRLTVT.